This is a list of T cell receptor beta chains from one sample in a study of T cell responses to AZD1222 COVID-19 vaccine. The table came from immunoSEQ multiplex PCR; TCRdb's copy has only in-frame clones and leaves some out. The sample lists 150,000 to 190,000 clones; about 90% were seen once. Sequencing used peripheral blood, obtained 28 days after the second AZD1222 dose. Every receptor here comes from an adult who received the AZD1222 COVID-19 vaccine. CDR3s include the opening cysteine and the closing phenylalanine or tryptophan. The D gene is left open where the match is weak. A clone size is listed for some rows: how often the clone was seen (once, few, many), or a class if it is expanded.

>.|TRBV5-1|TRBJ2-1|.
TGCGCCAGCAGCCCGGGGGCCGGCGGCAATGAGCAGTTCTTC
CASSPGAGGNEQFF
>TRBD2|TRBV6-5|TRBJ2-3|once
TGTGCCAGCAGCCAACTAGCGGGAGTGACAGATACGCAGTATTTT
CASSQLAGVTDTQYF
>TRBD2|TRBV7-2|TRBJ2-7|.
TGTGCCAGCAGCCCAAGCCTAGCGGGACCCTACGAGCAGTACTTC
CASSPSLAGPYEQYF
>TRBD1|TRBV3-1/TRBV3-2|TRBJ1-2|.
TGTGCCAGCAGCCAAGAATCCCTGACAGGGGAGAACTCTGGCTACACCTTC
CASSQESLTGENSGYTF
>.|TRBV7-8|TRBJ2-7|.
TGTGCCAGCAGCCCTTCCTACGAGCAGTACTTC
CASSPSYEQYF
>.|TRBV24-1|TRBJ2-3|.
TGTGCCACCAGCCCCGGTTCTAGCGGCACAGATACGCAGTATTTT
CATSPGSSGTDTQYF
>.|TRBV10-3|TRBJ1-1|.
TGTGCCATCAGTGAGACAGTCATGAACACTGAAGCTTTCTTT
CAISETVMNTEAFF
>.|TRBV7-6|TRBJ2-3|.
TGTGCCAGCAGCTCAGGACAACCTGGAGATACGCAGTATTTT
CASSSGQPGDTQYF
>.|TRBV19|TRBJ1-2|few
TGTGCCAGTAGTCCGCCGGGCAGGGCCCCTGGCTACACCTTC
CASSPPGRAPGYTF
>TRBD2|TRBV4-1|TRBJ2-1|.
TGCGCCAGCAGCCACAAACTAGCGGCGTACAATGAGCAGTTCTTC
CASSHKLAAYNEQFF
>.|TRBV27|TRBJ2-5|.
TGTGCCAGCAGTTTATACCCGACAGGACAAGAGACCCAGTACTTC
CASSLYPTGQETQYF
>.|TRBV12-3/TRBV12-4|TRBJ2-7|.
TGTGCCAGCAGTCATCCCAACAGGGTCGAGCAGTACTTC
CASSHPNRVEQYF
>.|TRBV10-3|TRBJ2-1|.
TGTGCCATCAGTGAGCAGGGGGGTGCGGGGGGAGGAAGCCCCCAGTTCTTC
CAISEQGGAGGGSPQFF
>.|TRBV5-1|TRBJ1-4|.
TGCGCCAGCAGCCCCAGGGAGAAAAATGAAAAACTGTTTTTT
CASSPREKNEKLFF
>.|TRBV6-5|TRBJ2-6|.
TGTGCCAGCAGTTACTCTCTGGCCTCTGGGGCCAACGTCCTGACTTTC
CASSYSLASGANVLTF
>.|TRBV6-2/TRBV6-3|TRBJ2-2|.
TGTGCCAGCATCCCGCAGCCGGGAAGAGCGGAGAACACCGGGGAGCTGTTTTTT
CASIPQPGRAENTGELFF
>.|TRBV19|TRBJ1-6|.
TGTGCCAGTAAGAAGGGAGGCTCCTATAATTCACCCCTCCACTTT
CASKKGGSYNSPLHF
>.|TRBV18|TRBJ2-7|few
TGTGCCAGCTCACCAGGGGTCTACGAGCAGTACTTC
CASSPGVYEQYF
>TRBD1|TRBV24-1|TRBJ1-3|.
TGTGCCACCAGCAGGGGGGCTGGAAACACCATATATTTT
CATSRGAGNTIYF
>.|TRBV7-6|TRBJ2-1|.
TGTGCCAGCAGCGTCCGACCTTTACCCCCCTACAATGAGCAGTTCTTC
CASSVRPLPPYNEQFF
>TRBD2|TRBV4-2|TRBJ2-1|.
TGTGCCAGCAGCAAAGATATAGCGGGGGGGGACAGTGAGCAGTTCTTC
CASSKDIAGGDSEQFF
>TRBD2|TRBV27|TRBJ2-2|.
TGTGCCAGCAGTTTCAGGACCCGGACTAGCGGGACGACCGGGGAGCTGTTTTTT
CASSFRTRTSGTTGELFF
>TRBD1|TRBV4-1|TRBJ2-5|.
TGCGCCAGCAGCCAAGACGTGACAGGGGGCTATGAGACCCAGTACTTC
CASSQDVTGGYETQYF
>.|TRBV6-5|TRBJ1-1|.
TGTGCCAGCAAACAAACTATACAGGGAAACCATGAAGCTTTCTTT
CASKQTIQGNHEAFF
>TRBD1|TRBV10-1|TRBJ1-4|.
TGCGCCAGCAGTGGGGACAGGGGTGGTGAAAAACTGTTTTTT
CASSGDRGGEKLFF
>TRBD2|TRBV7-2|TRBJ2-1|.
TGTGCCAGCAGCTTAGTCCCTAGCGGGAGACGGTGGGGGTACAATGAGCAGTTCTTC
CASSLVPSGRRWGYNEQFF
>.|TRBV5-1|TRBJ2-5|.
TGCGCCAGCAGCTTATCGGGACCTCAAGAGACCCAGTACTTC
CASSLSGPQETQYF
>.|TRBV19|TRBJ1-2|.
TGTGCCAGTAGTATCTGGGACGGCCCGGCTAACTATGGCTACACCTTC
CASSIWDGPANYGYTF
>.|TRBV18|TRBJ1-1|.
TGTGCCAGCTCACCGGGACGGACTCGGGAAGCTTTCTTT
CASSPGRTREAFF
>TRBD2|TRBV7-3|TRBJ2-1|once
TGTGCCAGCAGCTTAACGTTATTAGCGGGAGAAAAGAATGAGCAGTTCTTC
CASSLTLLAGEKNEQFF
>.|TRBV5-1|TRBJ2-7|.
TGCGCCAGCAGCGCAGGGACTGCGACTCGCGAGCAGTACTTC
CASSAGTATREQYF
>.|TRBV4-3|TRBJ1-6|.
TGCGCCAGCAGCCAACTGGTAGGGAATTCACCCCTCCACTTT
CASSQLVGNSPLHF
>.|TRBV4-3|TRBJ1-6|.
TGCGCCAGCAGCCAAGAAGGGATGGGATCACCCCTCCACTTT
CASSQEGMGSPLHF
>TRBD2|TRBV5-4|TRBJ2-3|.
TGTGCCAGCAGCCTCCCCGGGAGGCACCCAGCCCAAGATACGCAGTATTTT
CASSLPGRHPAQDTQYF
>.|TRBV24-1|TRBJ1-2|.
TGTGCCACCAGGACCAATGCAGGGCTGGGTGGCTACACCTTC
CATRTNAGLGGYTF
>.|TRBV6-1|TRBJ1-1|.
TGTGCCAGCAGTGATCAGGGTGGGAACACTGAAGCTTTCTTT
CASSDQGGNTEAFF
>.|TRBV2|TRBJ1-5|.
TGTGCCAGCAGTGAAACTCCCCGGGGGAGTCAGCCCCAGCATTTT
CASSETPRGSQPQHF
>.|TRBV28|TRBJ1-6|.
TGTGCCAGCACCGCATTGAGTAATTCACCCCTCCACTTT
CASTALSNSPLHF
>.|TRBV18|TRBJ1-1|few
TGTGCCAGCTCCTATAGGAACACTGAAGCTTTCTTT
CASSYRNTEAFF
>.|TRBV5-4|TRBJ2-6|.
TGTGCCAGCAGCCCCTCTGGGGCCAACGTCCTGACTTTC
CASSPSGANVLTF
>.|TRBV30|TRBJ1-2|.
TGTGCCTGGAGAAAGAGGGGGGGAGGAGGCTACACCTTC
CAWRKRGGGGYTF
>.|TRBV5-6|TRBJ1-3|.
TGTGCCAGCAGCTATGGGGACCTCCCGCTTCAAGGAAACACCATATATTTT
CASSYGDLPLQGNTIYF
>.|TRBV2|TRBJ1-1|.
TGTGCCAGCAGGGAGGGCCCTGAAGCTTTCTTT
CASREGPEAFF
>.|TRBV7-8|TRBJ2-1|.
TGTGCCAGCAGCTTAAACGAAAAGTACAATGAGCAGTTCTTC
CASSLNEKYNEQFF
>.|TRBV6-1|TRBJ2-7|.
TGTGCCAGCAGGATCAGGGTGGGCTCCTACGAGCAGTACTTC
CASRIRVGSYEQYF